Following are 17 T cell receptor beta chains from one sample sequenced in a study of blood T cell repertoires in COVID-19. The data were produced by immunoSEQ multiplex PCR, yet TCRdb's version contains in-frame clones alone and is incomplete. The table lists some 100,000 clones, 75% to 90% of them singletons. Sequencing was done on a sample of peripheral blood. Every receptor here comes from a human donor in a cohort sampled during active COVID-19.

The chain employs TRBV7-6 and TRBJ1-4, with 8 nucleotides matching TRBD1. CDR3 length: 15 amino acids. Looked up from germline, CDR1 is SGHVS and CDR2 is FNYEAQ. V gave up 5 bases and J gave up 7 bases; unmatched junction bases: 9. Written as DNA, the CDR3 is TGTGCCAGCAGCAAAATGACAGGGGCCTTTGAAAAACTGTTTTTT. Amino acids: CASSKMTGAFEKLFF.

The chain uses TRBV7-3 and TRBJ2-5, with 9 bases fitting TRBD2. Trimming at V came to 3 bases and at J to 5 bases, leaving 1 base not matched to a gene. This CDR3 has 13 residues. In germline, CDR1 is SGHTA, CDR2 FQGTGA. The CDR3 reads CASSFSGGETQYF. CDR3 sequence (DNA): TGTGCCAGCAGCTTTAGCGGGGGTGAGACCCAGTACTTC.

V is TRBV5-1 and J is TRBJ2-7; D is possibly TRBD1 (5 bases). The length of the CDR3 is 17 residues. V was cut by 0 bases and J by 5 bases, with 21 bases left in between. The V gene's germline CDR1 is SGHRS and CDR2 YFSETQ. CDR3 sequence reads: CASSLVLAQGPTNEQYF. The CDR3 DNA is TGCGCCAGCAGCTTGGTACTCGCCCAGGGCCCGACCAACGAGCAGTACTTC.

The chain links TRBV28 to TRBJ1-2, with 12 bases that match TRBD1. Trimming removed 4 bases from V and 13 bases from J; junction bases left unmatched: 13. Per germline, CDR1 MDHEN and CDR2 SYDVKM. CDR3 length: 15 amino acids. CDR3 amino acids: CASSSTNRDRGRGTF. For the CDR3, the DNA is TGTGCCAGCAGTTCGACAAACCGGGACAGGGGGCGCGGCACCTTC.

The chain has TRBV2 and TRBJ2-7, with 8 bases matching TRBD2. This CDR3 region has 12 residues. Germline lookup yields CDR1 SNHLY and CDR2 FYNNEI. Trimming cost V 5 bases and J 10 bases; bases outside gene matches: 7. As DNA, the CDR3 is TGTGCCAGCAGTCAGACTAGCGCAATTCAGTACTTC. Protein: CASSQTSAIQYF.

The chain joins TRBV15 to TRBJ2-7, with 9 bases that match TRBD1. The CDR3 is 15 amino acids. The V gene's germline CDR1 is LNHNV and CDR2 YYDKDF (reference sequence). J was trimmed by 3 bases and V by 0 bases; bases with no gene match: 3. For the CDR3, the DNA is TGTGCCACCAGCAGAGACCCGGGACAGGGCTACGAGCAGTACTTC. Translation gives CATSRDPGQGYEQYF.

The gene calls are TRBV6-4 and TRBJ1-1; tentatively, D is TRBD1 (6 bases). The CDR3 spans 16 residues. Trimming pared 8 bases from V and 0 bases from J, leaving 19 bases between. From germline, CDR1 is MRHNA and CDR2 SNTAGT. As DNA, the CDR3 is TGTGCCAGCCCCACCCCGGCCAGGGGATTGAACACTGAAGCTTTCTTT. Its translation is CASPTPARGLNTEAFF.

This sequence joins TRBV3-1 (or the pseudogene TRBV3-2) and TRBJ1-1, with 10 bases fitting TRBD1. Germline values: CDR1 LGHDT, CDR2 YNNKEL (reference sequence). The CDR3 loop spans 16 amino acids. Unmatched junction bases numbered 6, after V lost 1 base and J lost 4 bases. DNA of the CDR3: TGTGCCAGCAGCCAAGCCGGGACAGGGGTCTTCACTGAAGCTTTCTTT. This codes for CASSQAGTGVFTEAFF.

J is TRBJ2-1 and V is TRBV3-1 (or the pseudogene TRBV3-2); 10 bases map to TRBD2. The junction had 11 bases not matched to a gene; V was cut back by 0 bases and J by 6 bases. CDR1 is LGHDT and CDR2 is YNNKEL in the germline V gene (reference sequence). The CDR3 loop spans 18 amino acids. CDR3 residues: CASSQDLGAGGLFNEQFF. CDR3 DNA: TGTGCCAGCAGCCAAGATTTGGGAGCGGGGGGGCTCTTCAATGAGCAGTTCTTC.

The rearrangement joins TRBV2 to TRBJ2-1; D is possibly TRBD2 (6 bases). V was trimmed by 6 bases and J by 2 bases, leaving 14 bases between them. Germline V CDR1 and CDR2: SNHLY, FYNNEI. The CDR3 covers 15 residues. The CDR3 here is CASSPSSAPYNEQFF. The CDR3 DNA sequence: TGTGCCAGCAGCCCTTCTAGCGCACCCTACAATGAGCAGTTCTTC.

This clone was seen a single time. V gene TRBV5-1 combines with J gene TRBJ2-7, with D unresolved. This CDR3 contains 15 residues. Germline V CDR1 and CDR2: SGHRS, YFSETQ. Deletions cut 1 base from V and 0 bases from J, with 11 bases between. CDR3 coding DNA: TGCGCCAGCAGCTTGTTCGGGTCTGCCTCCTACGAGCAGTACTTC. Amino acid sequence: CASSLFGSASYEQYF.

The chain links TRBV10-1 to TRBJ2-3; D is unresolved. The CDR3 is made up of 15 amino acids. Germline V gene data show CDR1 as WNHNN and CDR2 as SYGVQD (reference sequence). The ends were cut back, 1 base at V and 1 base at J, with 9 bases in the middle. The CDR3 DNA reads TGCGCCAGCAGTGAGTTGGGCGCCCGCACAGATACGCAGTATTTT. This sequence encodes CASSELGARTDTQYF.

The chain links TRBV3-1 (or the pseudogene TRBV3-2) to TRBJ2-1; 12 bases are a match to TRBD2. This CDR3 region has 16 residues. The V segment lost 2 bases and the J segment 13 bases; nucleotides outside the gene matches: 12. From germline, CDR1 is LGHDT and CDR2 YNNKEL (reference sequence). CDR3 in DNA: TGTGCCAGCAGCCAACTACTAGCGGGGGGCGTAAGCGGTCAGTTCTTC. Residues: CASSQLLAGGVSGQFF.

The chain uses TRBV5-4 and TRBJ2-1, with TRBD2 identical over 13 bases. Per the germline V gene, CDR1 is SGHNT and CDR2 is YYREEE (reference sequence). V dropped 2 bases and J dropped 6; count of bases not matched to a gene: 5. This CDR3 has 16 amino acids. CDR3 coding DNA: TGTGCCAGCAGCTTAGCGGGACTAGCGGGATCCAATGAGCAGTTCTTC. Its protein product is CASSLAGLAGSNEQFF.

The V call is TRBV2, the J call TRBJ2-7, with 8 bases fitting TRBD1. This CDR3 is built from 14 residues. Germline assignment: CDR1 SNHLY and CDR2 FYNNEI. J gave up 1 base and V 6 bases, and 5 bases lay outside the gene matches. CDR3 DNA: TGTGCCAGCAGCCGGACAGGGCCATCCTACGAGCAGTACTTC. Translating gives CASSRTGPSYEQYF.

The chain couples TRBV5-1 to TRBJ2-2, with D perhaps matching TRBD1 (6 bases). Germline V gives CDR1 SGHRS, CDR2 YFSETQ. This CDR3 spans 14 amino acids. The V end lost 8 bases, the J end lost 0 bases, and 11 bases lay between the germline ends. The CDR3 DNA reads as TGCGCCAGTTTACAGGGAACGAACACCGGGGAGCTGTTTTTT. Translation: CASLQGTNTGELFF.

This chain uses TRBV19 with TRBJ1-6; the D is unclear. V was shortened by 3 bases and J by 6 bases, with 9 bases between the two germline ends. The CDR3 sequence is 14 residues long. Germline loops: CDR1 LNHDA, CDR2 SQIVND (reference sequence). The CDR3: CASSIRQANSPLHF. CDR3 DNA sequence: TGTGCCAGTAGTATCCGTCAGGCTAATTCACCCCTCCACTTT.